The rows below give T cell receptor beta chains drawn from one sample of a study of blood T cell repertoires in COVID-19. The data were produced by immunoSEQ multiplex PCR, yet TCRdb's version contains in-frame clones alone and is incomplete. The sample records 300,000 to 400,000 clones, around 87% being singletons. The material sequenced was PBMCs or T cells enriched from blood (not recorded which). These receptors were taken from a man younger than 35 who had recovered from COVID-19. Both conserved end residues are part of each CDR3. D genes are given only for firm matches. Where a row states a size, it is once, few, many or the class of an expanded clone; other rows omit it.

>TRBD2|TRBV9|NA|TRBJ2-3
TGTGCCAGCAGCGCAACTAGCGGGGGTTACACAGATACGCAGTATTTT
CASSATSGGYTDTQYF
>NA|TRBV10-2|NA|TRBJ1-5
TGCGCCAGCAGAACAGGGAGCTCCAATCAGCCCCAGCATTTT
CASRTGSSNQPQHF
>NA|TRBV28|few|TRBJ2-7
TGTGCCAGCGGGGCGGGACCCTACGAGCAGTACTTC
CASGAGPYEQYF
>TRBD1|TRBV2|NA|TRBJ1-6
TGTGCCAGCAGGAAGAGGGACAGCTATAATTCACCCCTCCACTTT
CASRKRDSYNSPLHF
>TRBD2|TRBV19|NA|TRBJ2-1
TGTGCCAGTAGTAAGGGACTAGTCGGTGAGCAGTTCTTC
CASSKGLVGEQFF
>TRBD1|TRBV12-5|NA|TRBJ1-2
TGTGCTAGTGCCGCCGGGACAGACTATGGCTACACCTTC
CASAAGTDYGYTF
>NA|TRBV4-2|once|TRBJ2-1
TGTGCCAGCAGCCAAGAGACTTTTGAGGTCTACAATGAGCAGTTCTTC
CASSQETFEVYNEQFF
>TRBD2|TRBV11-1|once|TRBJ2-3
TGTGCCAGCAGCTTAGATGGGGCGGGGGGCACAGATACGCAGTATTTT
CASSLDGAGGTDTQYF
>TRBD1|TRBV9|NA|TRBJ1-2
TGTGCCAGCAGCGCAAACCCTGACAGGGGGATCAGAGGTGGCTACACCTTC
CASSANPDRGIRGGYTF
>NA|TRBV5-6|NA|TRBJ2-7
TGTGCCAGCAGCTTGAAGGGGCTAATTACCTACGAGCAGTACTTC
CASSLKGLITYEQYF
>NA|TRBV7-9|once|TRBJ1-2
TGTGCCAGCACCCTCGGGCGGACTTATGGCTACACCTTC
CASTLGRTYGYTF
>TRBD2|TRBV19|NA|TRBJ2-7
TGTGCCAGCGGGGTAGCGGGTTCCTACGAGCAGTACTTC
CASGVAGSYEQYF
>NA|TRBV2|few|TRBJ1-2
TGTGCCAGCATGATGACAGTATTAGGCTACACCTTC
CASMMTVLGYTF
>NA|TRBV15|NA|TRBJ1-4
TGTGCCACCCGAGGGGACTGGGGTGAAAAACTGTTTTTT
CATRGDWGEKLFF
>NA|TRBV27|NA|TRBJ1-5
TGTGCCAGCAGTCCAGGGATGTGGCAGCCCCAGCATTTT
CASSPGMWQPQHF
>TRBD1|TRBV19|once|TRBJ1-4
TGTGCCAGTAGTGTCGGACAGGCGAGAACAACTAATGAAAAACTGTTTTTT
CASSVGQARTTNEKLFF
>TRBD1|TRBV5-1|NA|TRBJ1-1
TGCGCCAGCAGCTTGTTGTTGGGACAGGGGAACACTGAAGCTTTCTTT
CASSLLLGQGNTEAFF
>NA|TRBV7-9|NA|TRBJ1-3
TGTGCCAGCAGCCAGAGGGGAGGCTCTGGAAACACCATATATTTT
CASSQRGGSGNTIYF
>TRBD1|TRBV4-1|NA|TRBJ1-4
TGCGCCAGCAGCCAGTCAGCAGGGGGTGAAAAACTGTTTTTT
CASSQSAGGEKLFF
>NA|TRBV9|NA|TRBJ2-1
TGTGCCAGCAGCCTGACTGCCCCCTCCTACAATGAGCAGTTCTTC
CASSLTAPSYNEQFF
>NA|TRBV14|NA|TRBJ1-4
TGTGCCAGCAGCCAAGTTTCCCTCGGACAGTCCGCCTTGGAAAAACTGTTTTTT
CASSQVSLGQSALEKLFF
>TRBD2|TRBV9|NA|TRBJ2-1
TGTGCCAGCAGCCCGGGACTAGCGGCCTACAATGAGCAGTTCTTC
CASSPGLAAYNEQFF
>NA|TRBV11-2|NA|TRBJ2-2
TGTGCCAGCAGCTTAATACTAGCCGGGGAGCTGTTTTTT
CASSLILAGELFF
>TRBD1|TRBV28|NA|TRBJ1-3
TGTGCCAGCACCGACCGGGCCGCGGGACAGTCGTTT
CASTDRAAGQSF
>NA|TRBV5-1|NA|TRBJ2-5
TGCGCCAGCAGCTCGGGAGTTCAAGAGACCCAGTACTTC
CASSSGVQETQYF
>NA|TRBV5-1|NA|TRBJ1-2
TGCGCCAGCAGCTTGGCGGGGGGCTATGGCTACACCTTC
CASSLAGGYGYTF
>TRBD1|TRBV4-1|once|TRBJ2-7
TGCGCCAGCAGCCAGGGGGACAGAACCTACGAGCAGTACTTC
CASSQGDRTYEQYF
>NA|TRBV15|NA|TRBJ1-1
TGTGCCACCAGCAGACAGGGGAACACTGAAGCTTTCTTT
CATSRQGNTEAFF
>TRBD1|TRBV6-1|NA|TRBJ2-3
TGTGCCAGCAGTGAAAGGGACAGGATTACAGATACGCAGTATTTT
CASSERDRITDTQYF
>NA|TRBV29-1|NA|TRBJ2-3
TGCAGCGTTGTAAGTTTCACCGCGGGGGCGACAGATACGCAGTATTTT
CSVVSFTAGATDTQYF
>NA|TRBV6-5|NA|TRBJ1-1
TGTGCCAGCAGTTACGCGCTGAACACTGAAGCTTTCTTT
CASSYALNTEAFF
>NA|TRBV4-1|NA|TRBJ2-6
TGCGCCAGCAGCCCCCATTTATCTACAGGGCAGCTCTCTGGGGCCAACGTCCTGACTTTC
CASSPHLSTGQLSGANVLTF
>NA|TRBV7-2|NA|TRBJ2-7
TGTGCCAGCAGCTTAGAAGCTAGGTTGAACGAGCAGTACTTC
CASSLEARLNEQYF
>NA|TRBV19|NA|TRBJ2-7
TGTGCCAGTAGTAACAGGGTAGAACTCTACGAGCAGTACTTC
CASSNRVELYEQYF
>TRBD1|TRBV28|NA|TRBJ2-7
TGTGCCAGCCACGGACAGGGGGTTTCCTACGAGCAGTACTTC
CASHGQGVSYEQYF
>NA|TRBV27|NA|TRBJ1-2
TGTGCCAGCAGTTTATTAAGGGAGGGAGGCTACACCTTC
CASSLLREGGYTF
>TRBD1|TRBV6-5|NA|TRBJ2-1
TGTGCCGTATCGACAGGGCGCAATGAGCAGTTCTTC
CAVSTGRNEQFF
>TRBD1|TRBV6-5|NA|TRBJ1-5
TGTGCCAGCAGTTCCGTGGACAGGGGAGTCAATCAGCCCCAGCATTTT
CASSSVDRGVNQPQHF
>NA|TRBV19|NA|TRBJ1-2
TGTGCCACCACAGGGCTACGAAACTATGGCTACACCTTC
CATTGLRNYGYTF
>TRBD1|TRBV19|NA|TRBJ1-1
TGTGCCAGTAGTCGTGGACAGGGCTGGACTGAAGCTTTCTTT
CASSRGQGWTEAFF
>TRBD1|TRBV25-1|NA|TRBJ1-2
TGTGCCAGCAGTGAGGGACAGCATTTCAATGGCTACACCTTC
CASSEGQHFNGYTF
>TRBD1|TRBV6-5|once|TRBJ2-5
TGTGCCAGCATGGGGACAGATGGAAGGACCCAGTACTTC
CASMGTDGRTQYF
>TRBD2|TRBV6-2/TRBV6-3|NA|TRBJ2-7
TGTGCCAGCAGTTGGGGGTTCGGGACTAGCGGGACGAGCTCCTACGAGCAGTACTTC
CASSWGFGTSGTSSYEQYF